Described below is a single T cell receptor beta chain sequence and its context. Its antigen is undetermined. Using immunoSEQ multiplex PCR, the repertoire was profiled, and TCRdb retains in-frame clones only, with some absent. The profile shows about 95,000 clones, roughly four fifths of them singletons. This specimen comes from a study of CD8 T cell repertoires and HIV-1 epitope variants. The wider study: Twenty-five autologous and known Gag and Nef epitope variant peptides each stimulated T cells separately. Controls were a CMV, EBV and flu peptide pool, Ebola AY9 negative control, and no-peptide well.

Germline V gene sequence: CDR1 SGHNT, CDR2 YYREEE (reference sequence). The CDR3 has 16 amino acids. The V segment lost 0 bases and the J segment 0 bases; nucleotides outside the gene matches: 5. Study-level results: Under 10 TCR beta clonotypes were antigen-specific, 6 or 7 apparently recognizing autologous or escape variants. The assay identified only TCR beta chains of antigen-proliferating T cells.

The V call is TRBV5-4, the J call TRBJ2-7; 8 bases map to TRBD1. This TCR derives from a male donor with HIV. The sample comprised uncultured baseline CD8+ T cells from peripheral blood mononuclear cells (PBMCs). Here the CDR3 DNA reads TGTGCCAGCAGCTTGGTACAGGGGGGTTCCTCCTACGAGCAGTACTTC. This encodes CASSLVQGGSSYEQYF.